Listed below are T cell receptor beta chains from one sample, sequenced in a study of T cells in localized non-small cell lung cancer. The data were produced by immunoSEQ multiplex PCR, yet TCRdb's version contains in-frame clones alone and is incomplete. This table holds around 130,000 clones, around 90% found once. This specimen consisted of peripheral blood, obtained before any cancer treatment. These receptors came from a female donor aged 60 or older with stage I lung adenocarcinoma. The CDR3 runs from the conserved cysteine through the conserved F or W. D genes are given only for firm matches. Expanded clones are given a class, and other clones once, few, many or no size at all.

d_call: -
v_call: TRBV28
j_call: TRBJ1-1
clone_size: -
cdr3_nt: TGTGCCAGCAGTTTTTTAAACACTGAAGCTTTCTTT
cdr3_aa: CASSFLNTEAFF

d_call: -
v_call: TRBV11-2
j_call: TRBJ2-1
clone_size: -
cdr3_nt: TGTGCCAGCAGCTTGCCCCGGCGGGCCAATGAGCAGTTCTTC
cdr3_aa: CASSLPRRANEQFF

d_call: -
v_call: TRBV19
j_call: TRBJ2-1
clone_size: -
cdr3_nt: TGTGCCAGTAGTATAAGCCCTTCCAACAATGAGCAGTTCTTC
cdr3_aa: CASSISPSNNEQFF

d_call: TRBD1
v_call: TRBV28
j_call: TRBJ2-7
clone_size: -
cdr3_nt: TGTGCCAGCAGCCTCCCGGGACAGGGATCCTACGAGCAGTACTTC
cdr3_aa: CASSLPGQGSYEQYF

d_call: TRBD1
v_call: TRBV28
j_call: TRBJ2-1
clone_size: -
cdr3_nt: TGTGCCAGCAGTTCTGACAAGACAGGGGAAAAATTCGGTGGTGAGCAGTTCTTC
cdr3_aa: CASSSDKTGEKFGGEQFF

d_call: -
v_call: TRBV2
j_call: TRBJ2-1
clone_size: -
cdr3_nt: TGTGCCAGCAAAGAACTACATCTAACCACCAATGAGCAGTTCTTC
cdr3_aa: CASKELHLTTNEQFF

d_call: -
v_call: TRBV6-5
j_call: TRBJ2-7
clone_size: -
cdr3_nt: TGTGCCAGCAGTTACGGACCGTCGACCCACTCCGAGCAGTACTTC
cdr3_aa: CASSYGPSTHSEQYF

d_call: -
v_call: TRBV19
j_call: TRBJ2-4
clone_size: -
cdr3_nt: TGTGCCAGTAGTGAAGGGAGAAGCATTCAGTACTTC
cdr3_aa: CASSEGRSIQYF

d_call: TRBD1
v_call: TRBV6-1
j_call: TRBJ1-2
clone_size: -
cdr3_nt: TGTGCCAGCATTGCTTGGACAGGGCTTTACGCTGGCTACACCTTC
cdr3_aa: CASIAWTGLYAGYTF

d_call: -
v_call: TRBV2
j_call: TRBJ2-4
clone_size: -
cdr3_nt: TGTGCCCCGAGGGGGGGCAGAAGAAGAGACCTAGCCAAAAACATTCAGTACTTC
cdr3_aa: CAPRGGRRRDLAKNIQYF

d_call: TRBD2
v_call: TRBV2
j_call: TRBJ2-1
clone_size: -
cdr3_nt: TGTGCCAGCAGTGACGCCGGGGAAGCGGGAGTACGGAATGAGCAGTTCTTC
cdr3_aa: CASSDAGEAGVRNEQFF

d_call: -
v_call: TRBV5-1
j_call: TRBJ1-4
clone_size: -
cdr3_nt: TGCGCCAGCAGCTTGGAGGGGGGGAAAGAAAAACTGTTTTTT
cdr3_aa: CASSLEGGKEKLFF

d_call: -
v_call: TRBV7-6
j_call: TRBJ1-5
clone_size: -
cdr3_nt: TGTGCCAGCAGCTTAGAAGGCGGCAGATCACAGCCCCAGCATTTT
cdr3_aa: CASSLEGGRSQPQHF

d_call: -
v_call: TRBV25-1
j_call: TRBJ1-1
clone_size: few
cdr3_nt: TGTGCCAGCAGTGGAGTGGGGAACACTGAAGCTTTCTTT
cdr3_aa: CASSGVGNTEAFF

d_call: -
v_call: TRBV23-1
j_call: TRBJ1-5
clone_size: -
cdr3_nt: TGCGCCAGCAGTCTAAAACAGGGTTACTATCAGCCCCAGCATTTT
cdr3_aa: CASSLKQGYYQPQHF

d_call: TRBD2
v_call: TRBV5-4
j_call: TRBJ2-1
clone_size: -
cdr3_nt: TGTGCCAGCAGCTCTACCCCGGGACTAGCTTCTGAGCAGTTCTTC
cdr3_aa: CASSSTPGLASEQFF

d_call: TRBD2
v_call: TRBV29-1
j_call: TRBJ2-3
clone_size: -
cdr3_nt: TGCAGCGTTGATGGCGGCGGGGGAGATACGCAGTATTTT
cdr3_aa: CSVDGGGGDTQYF

d_call: -
v_call: TRBV7-8
j_call: TRBJ1-2
clone_size: -
cdr3_nt: TGTGCCAGCAGCCAAACTGACAGGCCCCACTATGGCTACACCTTC
cdr3_aa: CASSQTDRPHYGYTF

d_call: TRBD2
v_call: TRBV5-6
j_call: TRBJ2-7
clone_size: -
cdr3_nt: TGTGCCAGCAGCGCCGGACTAGCGCGGACCTACGAGCAGTACTTC
cdr3_aa: CASSAGLARTYEQYF

d_call: -
v_call: TRBV28
j_call: TRBJ2-1
clone_size: -
cdr3_nt: TGTGCCAGCAGTTTTGTGGGGGGCAGAAATGAGCAGTTCTTC
cdr3_aa: CASSFVGGRNEQFF

d_call: -
v_call: TRBV5-6
j_call: TRBJ2-7
clone_size: -
cdr3_nt: TGTGCCAGCAGCCGGGGAGGTTTGGTTTCGGTCTACGAGCAGTACTTC
cdr3_aa: CASSRGGLVSVYEQYF

d_call: TRBD1
v_call: TRBV6-6
j_call: TRBJ2-6
clone_size: -
cdr3_nt: TGTGCCAGCAGGCCGACAGGGCCAGGGGCCAACGTCCTGACTTTC
cdr3_aa: CASRPTGPGANVLTF

d_call: -
v_call: TRBV7-9
j_call: TRBJ1-2
clone_size: -
cdr3_nt: TGTGCCAGCAGCATCTCTCAGGGAAGGTATGGCTACACCTTC
cdr3_aa: CASSISQGRYGYTF

d_call: TRBD2
v_call: TRBV5-1
j_call: TRBJ2-5
clone_size: -
cdr3_nt: TGCGCCAGCACCCTTAGCGGGCCCGGCGTAGAGACCCAGTACTTC
cdr3_aa: CASTLSGPGVETQYF

d_call: -
v_call: TRBV15
j_call: TRBJ2-5
clone_size: -
cdr3_nt: TGTGCCACCAGCAGAGGGGACCAAGAGACCCAGTACTTC
cdr3_aa: CATSRGDQETQYF

d_call: TRBD2
v_call: TRBV7-9
j_call: TRBJ2-5
clone_size: -
cdr3_nt: TGTGCCAGCAGCCCCCGGACTAGCGGGAGCTTTCTCCGAGAGACCCAGTACTTC
cdr3_aa: CASSPRTSGSFLRETQYF

d_call: TRBD1
v_call: TRBV5-4
j_call: TRBJ1-1
clone_size: -
cdr3_nt: TGTGCCAGCAGTGAAGGGGGCGCAGTGAGCACTGAAGCTTTCTTT
cdr3_aa: CASSEGGAVSTEAFF

d_call: TRBD2
v_call: TRBV7-9
j_call: TRBJ2-3
clone_size: -
cdr3_nt: TGTGCCAGCGCACGCGGCAGTGGGAGGGCCGTGTTT
cdr3_aa: CASARGSGRAVF

d_call: -
v_call: TRBV11-3
j_call: TRBJ2-1
clone_size: -
cdr3_nt: TGTGCCAGCAGCTCCTTCGGGGAGTATGAGCAGTTCTTC
cdr3_aa: CASSSFGEYEQFF

d_call: -
v_call: TRBV28
j_call: TRBJ2-7
clone_size: -
cdr3_nt: TGTGCCAGCAGTGACGCCTCAGGACACCTCTACGAGCAGTACTTC
cdr3_aa: CASSDASGHLYEQYF

d_call: -
v_call: TRBV5-5
j_call: TRBJ1-4
clone_size: -
cdr3_nt: TGTGCCAGCAGCCTAGGAGATGTAAATGAAAAACTGTTTTTT
cdr3_aa: CASSLGDVNEKLFF

d_call: -
v_call: TRBV5-4
j_call: TRBJ2-1
clone_size: -
cdr3_nt: TGTGCCAGCAGCTTTCCCTTAGGTGCCCACAATGAGCAGTTCTTC
cdr3_aa: CASSFPLGAHNEQFF

d_call: -
v_call: TRBV29-1
j_call: TRBJ2-2
clone_size: -
cdr3_nt: TGCAGCGTTGATGCGGCCACCGGGGAGCTGTTTTTT
cdr3_aa: CSVDAATGELFF

d_call: -
v_call: TRBV7-9
j_call: TRBJ2-1
clone_size: -
cdr3_nt: TGTGCCAGCAGCTTCCTAGTAGGAGGCAATGAGCAGTTCTTC
cdr3_aa: CASSFLVGGNEQFF

d_call: -
v_call: TRBV4-1
j_call: TRBJ2-5
clone_size: once
cdr3_nt: TGCGCCAGCAGCCAAGATGTAGCGCCGACCCAAGAGACCCAGTACTTC
cdr3_aa: CASSQDVAPTQETQYF

d_call: -
v_call: TRBV10-3
j_call: TRBJ2-5
clone_size: -
cdr3_nt: TGTGCCATCAGGGGTAGCGGAGTAGAGACCCAGTACTTC
cdr3_aa: CAIRGSGVETQYF

d_call: -
v_call: TRBV11-2
j_call: TRBJ2-1
clone_size: -
cdr3_nt: TGTGCCAGCAGCCCATACTCGGGAGCCGGTGAGCAGTTCTTC
cdr3_aa: CASSPYSGAGEQFF

d_call: -
v_call: TRBV18
j_call: TRBJ1-1
clone_size: -
cdr3_nt: TGTGCCAGCTCACCTCGGGGGGTGGGTGAAGCTTTCTTT
cdr3_aa: CASSPRGVGEAFF

d_call: -
v_call: TRBV6-6
j_call: TRBJ1-4
clone_size: once
cdr3_nt: TGTGCCAGCAGTTCAGGGTGGGCAACTAATGAAAAACTGTTTTTT
cdr3_aa: CASSSGWATNEKLFF

d_call: -
v_call: TRBV5-6
j_call: TRBJ1-6
clone_size: -
cdr3_nt: TGTGCCAGCACCTACATCAAGGGATCGGGACCCCTCCACTTT
cdr3_aa: CASTYIKGSGPLHF

d_call: -
v_call: TRBV5-1
j_call: TRBJ2-3
clone_size: -
cdr3_nt: TGCGCCAGCAGCTTGGGAGGCACAGATACGCAGTATTTT
cdr3_aa: CASSLGGTDTQYF

d_call: TRBD1
v_call: TRBV2
j_call: TRBJ1-6
clone_size: -
cdr3_nt: TGTGCCAGCAGCGCGACAGGGGGACCCCTCCACTTT
cdr3_aa: CASSATGGPLHF

d_call: TRBD2
v_call: TRBV7-8
j_call: TRBJ2-5
clone_size: -
cdr3_nt: TGTGCCAGCAGCTCAGGACTAGCGGCACAAGAGACCCAGTACTTC
cdr3_aa: CASSSGLAAQETQYF

d_call: -
v_call: TRBV4-1
j_call: TRBJ2-2
clone_size: few
cdr3_nt: TGCGCCAGCAGCAAACAGATAGTCGGGTGGACCGGGGAGCTGTTTTTT
cdr3_aa: CASSKQIVGWTGELFF

d_call: TRBD1
v_call: TRBV28
j_call: TRBJ2-5
clone_size: -
cdr3_nt: TGTGCCAGCAGTTTACCCGGGACAGGGGCGCGAGAGACCCAGTACTTC
cdr3_aa: CASSLPGTGARETQYF

d_call: -
v_call: TRBV2
j_call: TRBJ2-3
clone_size: -
cdr3_nt: TGTGCCAGCAGTGTGCGAGTGGGGGATACGCAGTATTTT
cdr3_aa: CASSVRVGDTQYF

d_call: -
v_call: TRBV19
j_call: TRBJ2-3
clone_size: -
cdr3_nt: TGTGCCAGTAGTAGTGGAGGGTTTCTGACAGATACGCAGTATTTT
cdr3_aa: CASSSGGFLTDTQYF

d_call: -
v_call: TRBV11-3
j_call: TRBJ2-5
clone_size: -
cdr3_nt: TGTGCCAGCAGCTTCACCGGAAAAGAGACCCAGTACTTC
cdr3_aa: CASSFTGKETQYF

d_call: -
v_call: TRBV4-1
j_call: TRBJ1-2
clone_size: -
cdr3_nt: TGCGCCAGCAGCCAAGCGGACAGTATGATTTCCTCAGCTAACTATGGCTACACCTTC
cdr3_aa: CASSQADSMISSANYGYTF

d_call: -
v_call: TRBV11-1
j_call: TRBJ2-7
clone_size: once
cdr3_nt: TGTGCCAGCAGCTTAGGCGCAGGGGCGTTGATCGAGCAGTACTTC
cdr3_aa: CASSLGAGALIEQYF